These 30 T cell receptor beta chains were all obtained from the same sample, sequenced in a study of long-term antiretroviral therapy in people with HIV. A v3.0 immunoSEQ assay was performed at survey level. The method was immunoSEQ multiplex PCR; TCRdb's version includes in-frame clones alone and lacks a portion of them. The table shows 15,000 to 20,000 clones, with around four fifths occurring only once. This sample comprised unsorted PBMCs, obtained 0.1 years after starting antiretroviral therapy. These receptors were taken from a man aged 18-30 years with HIV.

V usage is TRBV7-8 and J usage is TRBJ2-1, with 7 bases matching TRBD2. After removal of 4 bases from V and 7 bases from J, the junction contained 7 bases not matched to a gene. CDR1 is SGHVS, CDR2 FQNEAQ, per germline. The CDR3 loop spans 14 amino acids. The CDR3 coding sequence is TGTGCCAGCAGCTCGGCGGGAGTCTCAAATGAGCAGTTCTTC. Protein product: CASSSAGVSNEQFF. Drawing the rest from reference TRBV7-8 and TRBJ2-1, the complete variable domain is GAGVSQSPRYKVAKRGQDVALRCDPISGHVSLFWYQQALGQGPEFLTYFQNEAQLDKSGLPSDRFFAERPEGSVSTLKIQRTQQEDSAVYLCASSSAGVSNEQFFGPGTRLTVL.

This chain joins TRBV9 and TRBJ2-7, with a tentative D call TRBD2 (6 bases). Trimming removed 0 bases at V and 0 bases at J, with 13 bases between. CDR1 is SGDLS, CDR2 YYNGEE, per germline. The CDR3 has 16 residues. The CDR3 spells CASSVGDAGISYEQYF. For the CDR3, the DNA is TGTGCCAGCAGCGTAGGGGACGCGGGGATCTCCTACGAGCAGTACTTC.

The chain is built from TRBV11-2 and TRBJ2-1; 8 bases line up with TRBD2. Germline trimming cut 2 bases from V and 4 bases from J; bases unmatched to any gene: 4. This CDR3 contains 15 residues. The germline gives CDR1 SGHAT, CDR2 FQNNGV. DNA for the CDR3: TGTGCCAGCAGCTTAATCAGCGGGAGTTACAATGAGCAGTTCTTC. Amino acid sequence: CASSLISGSYNEQFF.

This clone was seen a handful of times. The V and J genes are TRBV13 and TRBJ1-2, with D hard to call. Trimming cost V 5 bases and J 4 bases, with 11 bases left between them. Germline values: CDR1 PRHDT, CDR2 FYEKMQ (reference sequence). The CDR3 has 13 amino acids. In DNA form, the CDR3 reads TGTGCCAGCAGCCCCATGTTGAGCTATGGCTACACCTTC. Translated, it gives CASSPMLSYGYTF.

This rearrangement joins TRBV14 to TRBJ1-4; 9 positions agree with TRBD1. CDR1 is SGHDN and CDR2 is FVKESK in the germline V gene. The ends lost 0 bases at V and 7 bases at J; junction bases unmatched: 3. This CDR3 spans 15 amino acids. This chain's CDR3 is CASSQDLTGGEKLFF. Here the CDR3 DNA reads TGTGCCAGCAGCCAAGATTTGACAGGGGGTGAAAAACTGTTTTTT.

This sequence joins TRBV2 and TRBJ1-1; 8 bases fit TRBD1. The CDR3 is 14 amino acids. With V trimmed by 6 bases and J by 5 bases, 8 bases remained unmatched. Germline values: CDR1 SNHLY, CDR2 FYNNEI. CDR3 DNA sequence: TGTGCCAGCAGGCAGGGGGCCGCAGAGACTGAAGCTTTCTTT. It yields the protein CASRQGAAETEAFF.

The chain is built from TRBV7-3 and TRBJ2-2; D is ambiguous. The germline V gene has CDR1 SGHTA and CDR2 FQGTGA. V dropped 2 bases and J dropped 2 bases, with 3 bases sitting between them. This CDR3 comprises 13 residues. The CDR3 DNA reads as TGTGCCAGCAGCTTATCAAACACCGGGGAGCTGTTTTTT. It codes for CASSLSNTGELFF.

The chain uses TRBV7-3 and TRBJ1-1; possible D gene TRBD1, 6 bases. CDR1 and CDR2 from the germline V gene are SGHTA and FQGTGA. Trimming pared 2 bases from V and 0 bases from J, leaving 10 bases between. The CDR3 length is 15 residues. The DNA of the CDR3 is TGTGCCAGCAGCTTAGGGGGCAGCATGAACACTGAAGCTTTCTTT. It encodes CASSLGGSMNTEAFF.

The rearrangement links TRBV7-6 to TRBJ1-1; 8 bases agree with TRBD1. J gave up 5 bases and V 3 bases, and 5 bases lay outside the gene matches. The CDR3 is 14 residues long. Per the germline V gene, CDR1 is SGHVS and CDR2 is FNYEAQ. Here the CDR3 DNA reads TGTGCCAGCAGCTTCGCAGGGGGCTCGACTGAAGCTTTCTTT. Translation gives CASSFAGGSTEAFF.

By sample share, this clone is medium-sized. V and J are TRBV2 and TRBJ1-1; 7 nucleotides align to TRBD1. Per germline, CDR1 SNHLY and CDR2 FYNNEI. The CDR3 has 14 amino acids. V lost 5 bases, J lost 1 base, and 4 bases stayed unmatched. CDR3 region: CASSWGQSNTEAFF. CDR3 nucleotide sequence: TGTGCCAGCAGTTGGGGACAGTCGAACACTGAAGCTTTCTTT. The complete variable domain, with remaining parts taken from reference TRBV2 and TRBJ1-1, reads EPEVTQTPSHQVTQMGQEVILRCVPISNHLYFYWYRQILGQKVEFLVSFYNNEISEKSEIFDDQFSVERPDGSNFTLKIRSTKLEDSAMYFCASSWGQSNTEAFFGQGTRLTVV.

This chain uses TRBV28 with TRBJ1-1, with D perhaps TRBD1 (5 bases). V shed 7 bases and J shed 4 bases, with 19 bases lying between them. This CDR3 comprises 15 residues. The germline V gene has CDR1 MDHEN and CDR2 SYDVKM. CDR3 sequence reads: CASKESGRGFTEAFF. The CDR3 coding sequence is TGTGCCAGCAAGGAGTCAGGGAGAGGTTTCACTGAAGCTTTCTTT. Supplemented by reference TRBV28 and TRBJ1-1, the full variable domain reads DVKVTQSSRYLVKRTGEKVFLECVQDMDHENMFWYRQDPGLGLRLIYFSYDVKMKEKGDIPEGYSVSREKKERFSLILESASTNQTSMYLCASKESGRGFTEAFFGQGTRLTVV.

This sequence joins TRBV11-2 and TRBJ2-7; 10 bases map to TRBD1. V shed 4 bases, J shed 3 bases, and the junction held 9 bases outside the gene matches. The germline V gene encodes CDR1 SGHAT and CDR2 FQNNGV. The CDR3 spans 16 residues. In DNA, the CDR3 is TGTGCCAGCAGCTCCCCTCGGGACAGGGGCATCTACGAGCAGTACTTC. It translates to CASSSPRDRGIYEQYF.

This chain links TRBV14 with TRBJ2-2; D is perhaps TRBD1 (5 bases). This CDR3 has 14 residues. Germline CDR1 reads SGHDN; CDR2 reads FVKESK. V lost 1 base, J lost 5 bases, and 8 bases lay in between. The CDR3 loop reads CASSQGGWTGELFF. The CDR3 DNA sequence: TGTGCCAGCAGCCAAGGGGGCTGGACCGGGGAGCTGTTTTTT.

V is TRBV5-1 and J is TRBJ2-1; 13 bases map to TRBD2. Per germline, CDR1 SGHRS and CDR2 YFSETQ. V shed 4 bases, J shed 9 bases, and the junction held 7 bases outside the gene matches. CDR3 length equals 15 residues. The CDR3 DNA sequence: TGCGCCAGCAGCCAAACTAGCGGGGGGGCCGGTGAGCAGTTCTTC. It specifies CASSQTSGGAGEQFF.

This chain connects TRBV18 to TRBJ2-2; D gene ambiguous. The CDR3 covers 15 residues. V lost 2 bases, J lost 6 bases, and 13 bases lay in between. Germline CDR1 reads KGHSH; CDR2 reads LQKENI. This CDR3 is CASSPFPDRPGELFF. The CDR3 bases are TGTGCCAGCTCACCATTCCCTGACCGTCCCGGGGAGCTGTTTTTT.

J is TRBJ1-1 and V is TRBV5-8; the D is unclear. This CDR3 spans 13 amino acids. From germline, CDR1 is SGHTS and CDR2 YDEGEE. V lost 1 base to trimming and J lost 0 bases, with 4 bases between them. The CDR3 nucleotides are TGTGCCAGCAGCTTGCTTCTGAACACTGAAGCTTTCTTT. Translated, it gives CASSLLLNTEAFF.

The rearrangement joins TRBV9 to TRBJ2-2; D is unclear. Between the trimmed V and J ends, which lost 4 bases and 6 bases, there was a span of 10 bases. There are 13 residues in the CDR3. Per germline, CDR1 SGDLS and CDR2 YYNGEE. CDR3 loop: CASSMAEPGELFF. Written as DNA, the CDR3 is TGTGCCAGCAGCATGGCCGAACCCGGGGAGCTGTTTTTT.

The chain uses TRBV7-9 and TRBJ2-5, with D hard to call. TRBJ2-7 matches the DNA end more closely, so the J call is doubtful. Germline-derived CDR1 and CDR2 are SEHNR and FQNEAQ (reference sequence). This CDR3 spans 14 amino acids. The CDR3 loop reads CASSSPRGSYEQYF. Here the CDR3 DNA reads TGTGCCAGCAGCAGTCCGAGAGGAAGCTACGAGCAGTACTTC.

This chain joins TRBV14 and TRBJ2-7; no reliable D call. CDR3 length equals 12 residues. The V end was cut by 0 bases, the J end by 5 bases, with 5 bases between. Germline CDR1 SGHDN, CDR2 FVKESK. The CDR3 bases are TGTGCCAGCAGCCAAGATCTTCACGAGCAGTACTTC. Its translation is CASSQDLHEQYF.

The chain has TRBV5-8 and TRBJ1-2; 7 nucleotides agree with TRBD1. Per germline, CDR1 SGHTS and CDR2 YDEGEE. V was clipped by 3 bases and J by 5 bases; unmatched bases: 1. The CDR3 is 12 amino acids. The CDR3, as DNA: TGTGCCAGCAGCTGGGGACAGTATGGCTACACCTTC. Its protein is CASSWGQYGYTF.

The chain has TRBV5-1 and TRBJ2-3, with 8 bases lining up with TRBD2. There are 16 residues in the CDR3. The V gene end was trimmed by 0 bases and the J gene end by 1 base; junction bases not matched to a gene: 4. Germline V gives CDR1 SGHRS, CDR2 YFSETQ. The CDR3 is CASSLGVGGGTDTQYF. CDR3 coding DNA: TGCGCCAGCAGCTTGGGCGTCGGGGGGGGCACAGATACGCAGTATTTT.

This chain links TRBV9 with TRBJ1-2; 7 bases are a match to TRBD1. The length of the CDR3 is 16 residues. Germline V CDR1 and CDR2: SGDLS, YYNGEE. The junction had 11 bases not matched to a gene; V was cut back by 3 bases and J by 3 bases. Here the CDR3 DNA reads TGTGCCAGCAGCGCGGCGGGGACAGTCAATTACTATGGCTACACCTTC. This gives the protein CASSAAGTVNYYGYTF.

The V and J genes are TRBV7-3 and TRBJ2-1, with D hard to call. The length of the CDR3 is 15 residues. V lost 5 bases and J 7 bases, leaving 18 bases between the germline ends. Germline V gene lookup returns CDR1 SGHTA and CDR2 FQGTGA. The CDR3: CASSRGPAPQNEQFF. The CDR3 coding sequence is TGTGCCAGCAGCCGAGGACCAGCCCCCCAGAATGAGCAGTTCTTC.

The J gene is TRBJ2-5, the V gene TRBV15; no reliable D call. This CDR3 has 15 residues. V was shortened by 5 bases and J by 5 bases, with 18 bases between the two germline ends. Per the germline V gene, CDR1 is LNHNV and CDR2 is YYDKDF (reference sequence). The CDR3 reads CATSPTRSWRETQYF. Written as DNA, the CDR3 is TGTGCCACCAGCCCGACCCGTAGTTGGCGGGAGACCCAGTACTTC.

CDR3 nucleotide sequence: TGTGCCAGCAGCTTAGTGGCGTGGAGCTCCTACAATGAGCAGTTCTTC. This gives the protein CASSLVAWSSYNEQFF. The rearrangement joins TRBV7-2 to TRBJ2-1; D is uncertain. The CDR3 loop spans 16 amino acids. Trimming removed 1 base from V and 0 bases from J, with 10 bases in between. The V gene's germline CDR1 is SGHTA and CDR2 FQGNSA.

This rearrangement joins TRBV4-3 to TRBJ1-2; TRBD1 is a possible D gene (6 bases). Germline V lookup: CDR1 LGHNA, CDR2 YSLEER. The V end lost 4 bases, the J end lost 4 bases, and 16 bases lay between the germline ends. The CDR3 has 15 residues. For the CDR3, the DNA is TGCGCCAGCAGCCGGGGGGGCGCCCCCGGCTATGGCTACACCTTC. It translates to CASSRGGAPGYGYTF.

V usage is TRBV10-1 and J usage is TRBJ1-5; a weak D match, TRBD1 (6 bases). The germline V gene encodes CDR1 WNHNN and CDR2 SYGVQD (reference sequence). The CDR3 length is 14 residues. The CDR3 DNA follows: TGCTCGAGCGGGGGGGGCGCGGGGAATCAGCCCCAGCATTTT. Residues: CSSGGGAGNQPQHF.

This CDR3 reads CASSQGPQPGEKLFF. The CDR3 DNA reads as TGCGCCAGCAGCCAAGGCCCGCAGCCAGGTGAAAAACTGTTTTTT. The chain combines TRBV4-1 with TRBJ1-4; no definite D call. Between the trimmed V and J ends, which lost 1 base and 7 bases, there was a span of 13 bases. Germline-derived CDR1 and CDR2 are MGHRA and YSYEKL. This CDR3 region has 15 residues.

This chain joins TRBV5-1 and TRBJ1-1, with 7 bases lining up with TRBD1. The CDR3 has 14 amino acids. CDR1 and CDR2 (germline): SGHRS, YFSETQ. After removal of 3 bases from V and 1 base from J, the junction contained 3 bases not matched to a gene. CDR3 coding DNA: TGCGCCAGCAGCTCGGGGACAGCGAACACTGAAGCTTTCTTT. This sequence encodes CASSSGTANTEAFF.

This rearrangement joins TRBV2 to TRBJ2-7, with D perhaps TRBD1 (5 bases). CDR1 is SNHLY, CDR2 FYNNEI, per germline. Deletions cut 7 bases from V and 2 bases from J, with 15 bases between. The CDR3 is 14 residues long. The chain's CDR3 is CASNQPRDTYEQYF. The CDR3, as DNA: TGTGCCAGCAACCAACCCAGGGATACCTACGAGCAGTACTTC. Full variable domain (missing parts from reference TRBV2 and TRBJ2-7): EPEVTQTPSHQVTQMGQEVILRCVPISNHLYFYWYRQILGQKVEFLVSFYNNEISEKSEIFDDQFSVERPDGSNFTLKIRSTKLEDSAMYFCASNQPRDTYEQYFGPGTRLTVT.